Listed here are 19 T cell receptor beta chains from one sample, sequenced in a study of PD-L1 blockade in urothelial cancer. Sequenced by immunoSEQ multiplex PCR; TCRdb stores in-frame clones only, minus some. Found here are roughly 32,000 clones, around 84% of them singletons; the top ten hold about 30%. Sequenced here: PBMCs, sampled around atezolizumab (anti-PD-L1) treatment. The receptor set was obtained from a man between 60 and 70 years old with urothelial cancer.

This rearrangement joins TRBV18 to TRBJ2-1; 8 bases match TRBD2. The germline V gene encodes CDR1 KGHSH and CDR2 LQKENI. V shed 2 bases and J 6 bases; nucleotides not matched to a gene: 6. The CDR3 contains 15 residues. The CDR3 region has the DNA TGTGCCAGCTCACCAGTCGGGCTAGCGGGCAATGAGCAGTTCTTC. Translating gives CASSPVGLAGNEQFF.

The chain couples TRBV6-4 to TRBJ2-1; TRBD2 aligns across 8 bases. The CDR3 loop spans 15 amino acids. The V segment lost 6 bases and the J segment 5 bases; nucleotides outside the gene matches: 9. CDR1 MRHNA and CDR2 SNTAGT come from the germline V gene. CDR3 nucleotide sequence: TGTGCCAGCAGCCAACTAGCGGCGGGGGACAATGAGCAGTTCTTC. Translating gives CASSQLAAGDNEQFF.

This chain links TRBV18 with TRBJ1-1; weak D call: TRBD1 (5 bases). The CDR3 extends over 15 amino acids. Germline V gene lookup returns CDR1 KGHSH and CDR2 LQKENI. V was trimmed by 5 bases and J by 1 base, leaving 14 bases between them. DNA for the CDR3: TGTGCCAGCTCAATTCAGGGTTTAGGGAACACTGAAGCTTTCTTT. Amino acids: CASSIQGLGNTEAFF.

This chain joins TRBV7-9 and TRBJ1-2; D is uncertain. Trimming took off 4 bases at V and 3 bases at J, with 9 bases between the two ends. Germline CDR1 is SEHNR and CDR2 is FQNEAQ (reference sequence). The CDR3 has 13 amino acids. The CDR3 nucleotides read TGTGCCAGCAGCTCCCTTGAGTACTATGGCTACACCTTC. Translating it yields CASSSLEYYGYTF.

The J gene is TRBJ1-1, the V gene TRBV5-1, with a possible D match to TRBD1 (5 bases). The CDR3 is 15 amino acids. In germline, CDR1 is SGHRS, CDR2 YFSETQ. V was clipped by 0 bases and J by 2 bases, with 11 bases between them. The CDR3 DNA sequence: TGCGCCAGCAGCTTGGGGGGCGGCAGTAACACTGAAGCTTTCTTT. Encoded protein: CASSLGGGSNTEAFF. Full variable domain (rest looked up from reference TRBV5-1 and TRBJ1-1): KAGVTQTPRYLIKTRGQQVTLSCSPISGHRSVSWYQQTPGQGLQFLFEYFSETQRNKGNFPGRFSGRQFSNSRSEMNVSTLELGDSALYLCASSLGGGSNTEAFFGQGTRLTVV.

The chain employs TRBV30 and TRBJ1-2; D gene uncertain. The germline CDR1 and CDR2 sequences are GTSNPN and SVGIG (reference sequence). Trimming shortened V by 0 bases and J by 7 bases, and 12 bases separated the two germline ends. The length of the CDR3 is 13 residues. The CDR3 coding sequence is TGTGCCTGGAGTGTACCGAGAGTTTCTGGCTACACCTTC. It specifies CAWSVPRVSGYTF.

The J gene is TRBJ2-2, the V gene TRBV15; a weak D match, TRBD2 (6 bases). V was clipped by 4 bases and J by 4 bases, with 13 bases between them. Germline CDR1 is LNHNV and CDR2 is YYDKDF (reference sequence). The CDR3 runs 15 residues. The CDR3 is CATSKETRSTGELFF. Written as DNA, the CDR3 is TGTGCCACCAGCAAAGAGACTAGGAGCACCGGGGAGCTGTTTTTT. The full variable domain, rest sourced from reference TRBV15 and TRBJ2-2, is DAMVIQNPRYQVTQFGKPVTLSCSQTLNHNVMYWYQQKSSQAPKLLFHYYDKDFNNEADTPDNFQSRRPNTSFCFLDIRSPGLGDTAMYLCATSKETRSTGELFFGEGSRLTVL.

The chain couples TRBV6-1 to TRBJ1-3; D gene unclear. Trimming cost V 7 bases and J 0 bases, with 10 bases left between them. Germline loops: CDR1 MNHNS, CDR2 SASEGT. This CDR3 contains 14 residues. CDR3 residues: CASKVASSGNTIYF. In DNA form, the CDR3 reads TGTGCCAGCAAGGTAGCGAGCTCTGGAAACACCATATATTTT.

This clone appeared a few times. CDR3 sequence (DNA): TGTGCCAGCAGCCAGGACAGTTCCTACGAGCAGTACTTC. This sequence encodes CASSQDSSYEQYF. The chain is built from TRBV7-6 and TRBJ2-7, with D maybe TRBD1 (6 bases). V was cut by 5 bases and J by 1 base, with 9 bases left in between. The CDR3 sequence is 13 residues long. From germline, CDR1 is SGHVS and CDR2 FNYEAQ.

CDR3 region: CASSSRSGVTEAFF. The DNA of the CDR3 is TGTGCCAGCAGCTCCCGCTCAGGGGTCACTGAAGCTTTCTTT. This chain uses TRBV7-6 with TRBJ1-1, with D perhaps TRBD1 (6 bases). Trimming removed 4 bases at V and 4 bases at J, with 13 bases between. The CDR3 runs to 14 residues. Germline V gene lookup returns CDR1 SGHVS and CDR2 FNYEAQ.

The chain recombines TRBV4-3 with TRBJ2-2, with 8 bases lining up with TRBD1. From germline, CDR1 is LGHNA and CDR2 YSLEER. CDR3 length: 15 residues. Trimming removed 3 bases from V and 3 bases from J; junction bases left unmatched: 3. CDR3 region: CASSQQGADTGELFF. The CDR3 bases are TGCGCCAGCAGCCAGCAGGGGGCTGACACCGGGGAGCTGTTTTTT.

This chain uses TRBV4-1 with TRBJ1-2; 7 bases agree with TRBD1. Germline V gene lookup returns CDR1 MGHRA and CDR2 YSYEKL. Unmatched junction bases numbered 10, after V lost 1 base and J lost 8 bases. The CDR3 is 15 residues long. This CDR3 reads CASSQVTTGVAGYTF. The CDR3 nucleotides read TGCGCCAGCAGCCAAGTAACAACAGGGGTCGCGGGCTACACCTTC.

The J gene is TRBJ1-6, the V gene TRBV28; possibly TRBD1 for D (6 bases). Per germline, CDR1 MDHEN and CDR2 SYDVKM. V shed 4 bases and J shed 9 bases, with 19 bases lying between them. This CDR3 region has 16 residues. CDR3 sequence: CASSSRTVRGSSPLHF. The CDR3 DNA reads TGTGCCAGCAGTTCCCGGACAGTTCGGGGAAGTTCACCCCTCCACTTT.

The V gene is TRBV6-4, the J gene TRBJ1-2; 7 positions agree with TRBD1. The germline V gene has CDR1 MRHNA and CDR2 SNTAGT. The length of the CDR3 is 13 residues. After removal of 6 bases from V and 7 bases from J, the junction contained 8 bases not matched to a gene. The CDR3 protein is CASSQTGFRGYTF. The CDR3 nucleotides read TGTGCCAGCAGCCAGACAGGGTTTCGTGGCTACACCTTC.

The chain employs TRBV7-9 and TRBJ1-1; 11 bases agree with TRBD1. Germline V gives CDR1 SEHNR, CDR2 FQNEAQ (reference sequence). The CDR3 consists of 16 residues. J lost 4 bases, V lost 5 bases, and 9 bases had no gene match. The CDR3 nucleotides are TGTGCCAGCAGCCCTCCCGGGACAGGGGGTACCACTGAAGCTTTCTTT. Translating it yields CASSPPGTGGTTEAFF.

The chain combines TRBV7-9 with TRBJ1-4, with D uncertain. Germline V CDR1 and CDR2: SEHNR, FQNEAQ (reference sequence). The length of the CDR3 is 13 residues. The V end lost 7 bases, the J end lost 7 bases, and 13 bases lay between the germline ends. This CDR3 is CASTSQSLEKLFF. The CDR3 nucleotides are TGTGCCAGCACCTCACAGAGTCTTGAAAAACTGTTTTTT.

The rearrangement joins TRBV2 to TRBJ2-5, with 7 nucleotides matching TRBD1. CDR3 size: 14 residues. Germline CDR1 SNHLY, CDR2 FYNNEI. Germline trimming cut 4 bases from V and 2 bases from J; bases unmatched to any gene: 4. The CDR3 sequence is CASSGQGEQETQYF. The CDR3 DNA reads as TGTGCCAGCAGTGGACAGGGAGAACAAGAGACCCAGTACTTC.

The chain links TRBV9 to TRBJ2-7; TRBD2 aligns across 11 bases. Germline V gives CDR1 SGDLS, CDR2 YYNGEE. The length of the CDR3 is 16 residues. J gave up 2 bases and V 4 bases, and 8 bases lay outside the gene matches. CDR3 region: CASSPFGLAGPYEQYF. In DNA, the CDR3 is TGTGCCAGCAGCCCTTTCGGACTAGCGGGCCCCTACGAGCAGTACTTC.

J is TRBJ2-1 and V is TRBV5-1, with TRBD2 matching 7 bases. Germline CDR1 reads SGHRS; CDR2 reads YFSETQ. The CDR3 runs 15 residues. V lost 1 base and J lost 8; bases outside the gene matches: 9. CDR3 in amino acids: CASSLSGKGRHEQFF. The DNA for the CDR3 is TGCGCCAGCAGCTTGAGCGGGAAGGGTAGACATGAGCAGTTCTTC. Drawing the rest from reference TRBV5-1 and TRBJ2-1, the complete variable domain is KAGVTQTPRYLIKTRGQQVTLSCSPISGHRSVSWYQQTPGQGLQFLFEYFSETQRNKGNFPGRFSGRQFSNSRSEMNVSTLELGDSALYLCASSLSGKGRHEQFFGPGTRLTVL.